A few counts support the clone carrying this T cell receptor (beta chain). The sample originates from a study of T cell repertoires in cytomegalovirus infection. Study details: A matching HLA type, together with CMV infection, was signaled by public TCR beta signatures.

CDR1 and CDR2 (germline): MDHEN, SYDVKM. This CDR3 spans 10 amino acids. MiXCR, run by TCRdb on the reads, gives a single entry per CDR3 protein. The data show 160,000 or so distinct CDR3 sequences, with around a quarter seen just once and approximately 11% held by the top ten. The TCR originated in a human donor in good health (CMV status not recorded). Some clones in this sample may be carry-over from other donors' samples. The sequencing input was PBMCs. The rearrangement joins TRBV28 to TRBJ2-5; D unclear. The DNA of the CDR3 is TGTTCCTCCAGAGGAGAGACCCAGTACTTC. Encoded protein: CSSRGETQYF.